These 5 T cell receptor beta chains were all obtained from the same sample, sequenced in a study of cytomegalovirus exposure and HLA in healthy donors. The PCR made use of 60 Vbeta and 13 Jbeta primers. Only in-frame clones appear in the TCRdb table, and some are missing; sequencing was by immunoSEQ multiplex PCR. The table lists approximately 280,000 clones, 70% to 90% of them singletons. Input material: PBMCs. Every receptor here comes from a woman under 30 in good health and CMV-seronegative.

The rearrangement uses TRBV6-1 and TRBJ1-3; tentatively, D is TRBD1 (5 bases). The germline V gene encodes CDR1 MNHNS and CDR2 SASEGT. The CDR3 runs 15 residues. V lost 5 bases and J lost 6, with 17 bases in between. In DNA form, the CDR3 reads TGTGCCAGCAGTATCCAGGGCGCCTCGGTAAACACCATATATTTT. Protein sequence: CASSIQGASVNTIYF.

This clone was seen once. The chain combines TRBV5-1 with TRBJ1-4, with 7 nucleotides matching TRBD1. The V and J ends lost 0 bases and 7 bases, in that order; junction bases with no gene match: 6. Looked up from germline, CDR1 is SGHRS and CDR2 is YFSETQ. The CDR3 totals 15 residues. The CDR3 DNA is TGCGCCAGCAGCTTGGGGAACAGGGGAGGTGAAAAACTGTTTTTT. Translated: CASSLGNRGGEKLFF.

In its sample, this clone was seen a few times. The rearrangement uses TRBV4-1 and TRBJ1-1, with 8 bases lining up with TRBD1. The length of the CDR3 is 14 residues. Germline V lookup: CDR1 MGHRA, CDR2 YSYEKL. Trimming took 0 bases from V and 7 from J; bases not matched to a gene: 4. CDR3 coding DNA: TGCGCCAGCAGCCAAGACAGGGGGCGAGATGAAGCTTTCTTT. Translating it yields CASSQDRGRDEAFF.

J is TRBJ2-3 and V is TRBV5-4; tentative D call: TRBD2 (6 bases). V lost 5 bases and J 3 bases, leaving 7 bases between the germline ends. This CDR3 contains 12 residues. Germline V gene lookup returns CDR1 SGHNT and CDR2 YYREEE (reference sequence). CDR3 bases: TGTGCCAGCAGGGGACTTACAGATACGCAGTATTTT. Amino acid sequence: CASRGLTDTQYF.

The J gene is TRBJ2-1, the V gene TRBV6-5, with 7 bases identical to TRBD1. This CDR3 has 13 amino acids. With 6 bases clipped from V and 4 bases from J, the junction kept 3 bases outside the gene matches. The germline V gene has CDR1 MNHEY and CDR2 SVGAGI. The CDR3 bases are TGTGCCAGCAGGGCGACAGGGTACAATGAGCAGTTCTTC. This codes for CASRATGYNEQFF.